These 25 T cell receptor beta chains came from one sample sequenced in a study of regulatory T cells in long-lasting Graves disease. Time point of the sample: persistent/refractory GD, antithyroid drugs over 5 years with positive TRAb. The authors made the TCR library using RNA they extracted from PBMCs. Investigators prepared the TCR beta libraries by applying iRepertoire HTBI primers and Arm-PCR of CDR3 regions. TCRdb passed the multiplex PCR reads through MiXCR, listing each CDR3 protein once. The repertoire holds fewer than 450,000 distinct CDR3 sequences, with 20% to 25% as singletons. The sample consisted of peripheral blood mononuclear cells (PBMCs), taken when the disease was refractory, from a patient treated with antithyroid drugs. The receptors originated from a female donor with Graves disease.

This clonotype was seen a few times. The gene calls are TRBV3-1 and TRBJ2-7, with D unclear. Per the germline V gene, CDR1 is LGHDT and CDR2 is YNNKEL (reference sequence). This CDR3 is 11 amino acids long. The V end lost 0 bases, the J end lost 4 bases, and 1 base lay between the germline ends. CDR3 loop: CASSQEYEQYF. In DNA, the CDR3 is TGTGCCAGCAGCCAAGAATACGAGCAGTACTTC.

This clonotype has more than one count but fewer than ten. This chain uses TRBV28 with TRBJ2-3, with 10 bases matching TRBD1. The germline V gene has CDR1 MDHEN and CDR2 SYDVKM. The CDR3 contains 18 residues. The V gene end was trimmed by 2 bases and the J gene end by 1 base; junction bases not matched to a gene: 9. The CDR3 loop is CASSLRRDRGLGTDTQYF. The CDR3, as DNA: TGTGCCAGCAGTTTAAGACGAGACAGGGGGCTTGGCACAGATACGCAGTATTTT.

This clonotype showed up many times. The chain employs TRBV2 and TRBJ1-2, with 7 bases aligning to TRBD1. V was pared by 9 bases and J by 4 bases, with 5 bases of the junction left unmatched. Germline V CDR1 and CDR2: SNHLY, FYNNEI. This CDR3 comprises 12 residues. CDR3 nucleotide sequence: TGTGCCAGTACAGGGGACGCCTATGGCTACACCTTC. Translation: CASTGDAYGYTF.

The chain joins TRBV20-1 to TRBJ1-5; D gene uncertain. Per germline, CDR1 DFQATT and CDR2 SNEGSKA (reference sequence). The V and J ends lost 3 bases and 2 bases respectively, with 14 bases between them. This CDR3 has 15 residues. The CDR3 loop reads CSASPGRHGNQPQHF. The CDR3 region has the DNA TGCAGTGCTAGTCCGGGCAGGCATGGCAATCAGCCCCAGCATTTT.

This clonotype was seen at least ten times. The rearrangement joins TRBV3-1 to TRBJ2-7; a possible D gene is TRBD2 (6 bases). In germline, CDR1 is LGHDT, CDR2 YNNKEL (reference sequence). This CDR3 has 16 amino acids. Deletions cut 0 bases from V and 1 base from J, with 13 bases between. CDR3 DNA sequence: TGTGCCAGCAGCCAAGATCTGGGGGGACCTTCCTACGAGCAGTACTTC. It translates to CASSQDLGGPSYEQYF.

The V call is TRBV19, the J call TRBJ1-1; D uncertain. CDR1 LNHDA and CDR2 SQIVND come from the germline V gene (reference sequence). The length of the CDR3 is 14 residues. Trimming removed 3 bases at V and 7 bases at J, with 15 bases between. CDR3 protein: CASSILSVGREAFF. In DNA, the CDR3 is TGTGCCAGTAGTATTTTGTCAGTCGGCCGTGAAGCTTTCTTT.

This rearrangement joins TRBV7-2 to TRBJ2-2; D remains ambiguous. The CDR3 is made up of 16 amino acids. Germline V gene sequence: CDR1 SGHTA, CDR2 FQGNSA. Trimming pared 1 base from V and 8 bases from J, leaving 17 bases between. CDR3 sequence: CASSLDLTVGTGELFF. CDR3 nucleotides: TGTGCCAGCAGCTTAGATTTAACAGTCGGTACAGGGGAGCTGTTTTTT.

This clonotype appeared many times. The rearrangement joins TRBV6-1 to TRBJ2-7; 11 nucleotides agree with TRBD2. Losses at the gene ends were 5 bases for V and 3 bases for J; bases not matched to a gene: 15. The CDR3 is 18 residues long. Germline V gives CDR1 MNHNS, CDR2 SASEGT. The CDR3, as DNA: TGTGCCAGCAGTCCGATAGGACTAGCGGGTAGGGGGATCTACGAGCAGTACTTC. Protein: CASSPIGLAGRGIYEQYF.

The chain uses TRBV6-2 or TRBV6-3 and TRBJ2-5; TRBD1 agrees at 7 bases. The length of the CDR3 is 16 residues. The germline V gene encodes CDR1 MNHEY and CDR2 SVGEGT. V lost 6 bases, J lost 2 bases, and 12 bases stayed unmatched. The CDR3, as DNA: TGTGCCAGCAGCAGGGGGACAGTCTTGTTTCAAGAGACCCAGTACTTC. It encodes CASSRGTVLFQETQYF.

The chain recombines TRBV11-2 with TRBJ1-1; 9 positions match TRBD1. V lost 1 base and J lost 10; bases outside the gene matches: 7. The V gene's germline CDR1 is SGHAT and CDR2 FQNNGV. The CDR3 is 14 residues long. The CDR3 nucleotides are TGTGCCAGCAGCTTAGCGGGGGACAGGGAGGGAGCTTTCTTT. Its translation is CASSLAGDREGAFF. The complete variable domain, with remaining parts taken from reference TRBV11-2 and TRBJ1-1, reads EAGVAQSPRYKIIEKRQSVAFWCNPISGHATLYWYQQILGQGPKLLIQFQNNGVVDDSQLPKDRFSAERLKGVDSTLKIQPAKLEDSAVYLCASSLAGDREGAFFGQGTRLTVV.

This chain uses TRBV5-1 with TRBJ2-7; perhaps TRBD2 as D (6 bases). The CDR3 is 16 amino acids. V lost 4 bases, J lost 0 bases, and 17 bases lay in between. Germline V gene lookup returns CDR1 SGHRS and CDR2 YFSETQ. The CDR3 reads CASSLQVSGLSYEQYF. CDR3 bases: TGCGCCAGCAGCCTTCAGGTTAGCGGACTCTCCTACGAGCAGTACTTC. The entire variable domain, with the rest obtained from reference TRBV5-1 and TRBJ2-7, is as follows: KAGVTQTPRYLIKTRGQQVTLSCSPISGHRSVSWYQQTPGQGLQFLFEYFSETQRNKGNFPGRFSGRQFSNSRSEMNVSTLELGDSALYLCASSLQVSGLSYEQYFGPGTRLTVT.

The genes are TRBV14 and TRBJ1-3; a possible D gene is TRBD1 (6 bases). The CDR3 has 15 residues. In germline, CDR1 is SGHDN, CDR2 FVKESK. V was pared by 3 bases and J by 0 bases, with 9 bases between. The CDR3 DNA is TGTGCCAGCAGCCATAGGGGGAGCTCTGGAAACACCATATATTTT. Translated: CASSHRGSSGNTIYF.

Comments on this clonotype: Since no conserved phenylalanine or tryptophan closes the CDR3, a read error is the likely cause. The chain has TRBV28 and TRBJ1-1; no clear D gene. V lost 5 bases and J 3 bases, leaving 7 bases between the germline ends. The CDR3 covers 12 residues. CDR1 is MDHEN, CDR2 SYDVKM, per germline. The CDR3 is CASSPQDTEAFS. DNA of the CDR3: TGTGCCAGCAGTCCTCAAGACACTGAAGCTTTCTCT.

This clonotype has a count of ten or more. At one boundary the junction diverges from the germline segment, which might be a read error. The CDR3 bases are TGTACCAGCAACCCTAGCGGATCCTACGAGCAGTACTTC. It encodes CTSNPSGSYEQYF. The chain recombines TRBV7-8 with TRBJ2-7; 7 bases are shared with TRBD2. Germline lookup yields CDR1 SGHVS and CDR2 FQNEAQ. The CDR3 has 13 amino acids.

This clonotype was detected many times. The chain carries TRBV5-1 and TRBJ2-7, with 11 bases that match TRBD2. The germline CDR1 and CDR2 sequences are SGHRS and YFSETQ. V shed 1 base and J 2 bases; nucleotides not matched to a gene: 5. The CDR3 totals 16 residues. CDR3 in DNA: TGCGCCAGCAGCTTGCCACCTAGCGGGAGGACCTACGAGCAGTACTTC. Its protein is CASSLPPSGRTYEQYF.

This clonotype was counted many times. The chain combines TRBV6-1 with TRBJ2-7; tentative D call: TRBD2 (6 bases). The germline V gene encodes CDR1 MNHNS and CDR2 SASEGT. V was trimmed by 0 bases and J by 5 bases, leaving 11 bases between them. The CDR3 is 14 residues long. This chain's CDR3 is CASSEAAGRNEQYF. The CDR3 bases are TGTGCCAGCAGTGAAGCGGCAGGGAGGAACGAGCAGTACTTC.

The rearrangement uses TRBV4-1 and TRBJ2-5; the match to TRBD2 covers 8 bases. Trimming cost V 1 base and J 4 bases; bases outside gene matches: 5. The germline V gene encodes CDR1 MGHRA and CDR2 YSYEKL. This CDR3 region has 15 residues. For the CDR3, the DNA is TGCGCCAGCAGCCAAGGCGGGGGGCAGCGAGAGACCCAGTACTTC. Its protein is CASSQGGGQRETQYF.

V is TRBV11-1 and J is TRBJ2-3, with 8 bases that match TRBD2. V dropped 5 bases and J dropped 0; count of bases not matched to a gene: 4. This CDR3 is built from 15 residues. In germline, CDR1 is SGHAT, CDR2 FQDESV (reference sequence). CDR3: CASSISSGSTDTQYF. The CDR3 bases are TGTGCCAGCAGCATCTCTAGCGGGAGCACAGATACGCAGTATTTT.

As to this clonotype: Because the CDR3's place on the DNA is in doubt, the DNA is left out and the CDR3 is given as listed by TCRdb. The rearrangement links TRBV27 to TRBJ2-1; TRBD2, the D gene given by the table, was not confirmed from the DNA. The CDR3 is made up of 15 amino acids, end residues included. Germline CDR1 reads MNHEY; CDR2 reads SMNVEV (reference sequence). The CDR3 is CASISVGSGSHERFF.

This clonotype was seen repeatedly, ten times or more. The chain has TRBV29-1 and TRBJ1-2; TRBD1 matches at 7 bases. CDR3 size: 13 residues. Germline values: CDR1 SQVTM, CDR2 ANQGSEA. Unmatched junction bases numbered 7, after V lost 7 bases and J lost 2 bases. The DNA for the CDR3 is TGCAGCGCACGGGACAGCACGAACTATGGCTACACCTTC. Its translation is CSARDSTNYGYTF.

This clonotype was observed a handful of times. At one of its ends the junction is not consistent with the germline gene, which may arise from a read error. The V gene is TRBV2, the J gene TRBJ2-7; 14 bases are shared with TRBD2. Germline V CDR1 and CDR2: SNHLY, FYNNEI. The CDR3 is 16 amino acids. CDR3: CASSENPGTSGGSWDF. CDR3 nucleotide sequence: TGTGCCAGCAGTGAAAATCCCGGGACTAGCGGGGGATCCTGGGACTTC.

This clonotype turned up a few times. The chain is built from TRBV30 and TRBJ1-5; D is perhaps TRBD1 (5 bases). V lost 1 base and J lost 3, with 7 bases in between. CDR1 and CDR2 (germline): GTSNPN, SVGIG (reference sequence). The CDR3 sequence is 13 residues long. CDR3 nucleotides: TGTGCCTGGAGTGACAGGACCAATCAGCCCCAGCATTTT. Protein sequence: CAWSDRTNQPQHF.

A single count supports this clonotype. The V call is TRBV4-3, the J call TRBJ2-7; possibly TRBD2 for D (7 bases). Trimming took off 0 bases at V and 0 bases at J, with 18 bases between the two ends. The CDR3 contains 18 residues. Germline V gene data show CDR1 as LGHNA and CDR2 as YSLEER. CDR3: CASSQEGLGGGLSYEQYF. CDR3 coding DNA: TGCGCCAGCAGCCAAGAAGGTTTGGGGGGGGGGCTCTCCTACGAGCAGTACTTC.

Comment on this clonotype: A much larger clone is a single base away; this may be a read error. V gene TRBV11-1 combines with J gene TRBJ2-2; a weak D match, TRBD2 (5 bases). Germline values: CDR1 SGHAT, CDR2 FQDESV (reference sequence). This CDR3 comprises 12 residues. CDR3 residues: CASSLDSGELVF. In DNA, the CDR3 is TGTGCCAGCAGCTTGGATTCCGGGGAGCTGGTTTTT.

This clonotype came up a few times. The chain uses TRBV15 and TRBJ1-6; D is possibly TRBD1 (5 bases). Germline V gene data show CDR1 as LNHNV and CDR2 as YYDKDF (reference sequence). Deletions cut 7 bases from V and 8 bases from J, with 12 bases between. The CDR3 spans 13 residues. As DNA, the CDR3 is TGTGCCACCACGCAGGGAGGCGATTCACCCCTCCACTTT. Protein sequence: CATTQGGDSPLHF.